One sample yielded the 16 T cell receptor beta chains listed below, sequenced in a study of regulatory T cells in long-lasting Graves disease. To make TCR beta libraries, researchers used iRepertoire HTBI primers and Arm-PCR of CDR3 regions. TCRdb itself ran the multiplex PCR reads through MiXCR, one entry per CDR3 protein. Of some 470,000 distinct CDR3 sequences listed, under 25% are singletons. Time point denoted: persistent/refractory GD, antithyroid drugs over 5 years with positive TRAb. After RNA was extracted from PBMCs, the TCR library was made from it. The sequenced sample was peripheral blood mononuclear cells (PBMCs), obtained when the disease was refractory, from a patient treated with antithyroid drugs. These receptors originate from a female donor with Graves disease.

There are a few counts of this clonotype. In DNA form, the CDR3 reads TGTGCCAGCAGCTTGAGGCGGTTCGAGCAGTACTTC. Translating it yields CASSLRRFEQYF. The chain recombines TRBV13 with TRBJ2-7; D is unresolved. The CDR3 runs 12 residues. From germline, CDR1 is PRHDT and CDR2 FYEKMQ (reference sequence). V lost 3 bases and J lost 6, with 9 bases in between.

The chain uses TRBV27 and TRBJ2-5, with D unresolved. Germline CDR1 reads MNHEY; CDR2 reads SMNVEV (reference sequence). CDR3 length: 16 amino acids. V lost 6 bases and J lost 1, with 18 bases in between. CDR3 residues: CASSPLGGEFQETQYF. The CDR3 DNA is TGTGCCAGCAGCCCATTAGGTGGAGAGTTCCAAGAGACCCAGTACTTC.

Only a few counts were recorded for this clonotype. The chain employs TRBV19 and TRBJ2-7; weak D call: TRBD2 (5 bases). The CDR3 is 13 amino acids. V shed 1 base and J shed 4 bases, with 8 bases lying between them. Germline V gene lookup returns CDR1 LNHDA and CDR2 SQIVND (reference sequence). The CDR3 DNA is TGTGCCAGTAGTATAGGCCGCGGGTACGAGCAGTACTTC. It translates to CASSIGRGYEQYF.

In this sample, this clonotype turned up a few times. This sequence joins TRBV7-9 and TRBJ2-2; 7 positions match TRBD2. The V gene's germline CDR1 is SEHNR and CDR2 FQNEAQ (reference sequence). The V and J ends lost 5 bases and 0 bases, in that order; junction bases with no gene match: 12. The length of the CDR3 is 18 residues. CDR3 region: CASSTRDYLNTNTGELFF. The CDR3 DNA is TGTGCCAGCAGCACCCGGGACTACCTTAACACGAACACCGGGGAGCTGTTTTTT.

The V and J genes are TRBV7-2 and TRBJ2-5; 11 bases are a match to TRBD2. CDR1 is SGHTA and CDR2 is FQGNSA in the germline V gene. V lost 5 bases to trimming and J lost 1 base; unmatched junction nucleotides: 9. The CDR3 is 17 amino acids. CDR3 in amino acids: CASSRSPGLAVQETQYF. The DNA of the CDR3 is TGTGCCAGCAGCCGATCCCCGGGACTAGCGGTCCAAGAGACCCAGTACTTC.

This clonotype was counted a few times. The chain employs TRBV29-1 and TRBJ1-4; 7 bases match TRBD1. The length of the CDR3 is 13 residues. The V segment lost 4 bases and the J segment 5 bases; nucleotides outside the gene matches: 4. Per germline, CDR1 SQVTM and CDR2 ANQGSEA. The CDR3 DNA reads TGCAGCGTTGCGGGCAGGGGGAATGAAAAACTGTTTTTT. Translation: CSVAGRGNEKLFF.

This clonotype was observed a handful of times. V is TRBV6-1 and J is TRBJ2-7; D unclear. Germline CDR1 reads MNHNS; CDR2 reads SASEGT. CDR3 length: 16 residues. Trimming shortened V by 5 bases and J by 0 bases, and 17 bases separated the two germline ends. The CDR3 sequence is CASSPSLVTLSYEQYF. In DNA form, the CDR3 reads TGTGCCAGCAGTCCCTCTTTAGTCACCCTCTCCTACGAGCAGTACTTC.

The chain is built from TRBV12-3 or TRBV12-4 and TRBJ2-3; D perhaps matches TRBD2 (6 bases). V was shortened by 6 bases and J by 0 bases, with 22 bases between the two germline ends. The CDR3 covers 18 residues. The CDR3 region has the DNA TGTGCCAGCAGGGGGAGGTGGATTGACACGTCTAGCACAGATACGCAGTATTTT. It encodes CASRGRWIDTSSTDTQYF.

CDR3 sequence (DNA): TGTGCCAGCAGTTTAGGACAGGTATATAACACTGAAGCTTTCTTT. Encoded protein: CASSLGQVYNTEAFF. The gene calls are TRBV12-3 or TRBV12-4 and TRBJ1-1; D perhaps matches TRBD1 (6 bases). This CDR3 region has 15 residues. The germline V and J ends were trimmed by 1 base and 2 bases, with 11 bases remaining between them.

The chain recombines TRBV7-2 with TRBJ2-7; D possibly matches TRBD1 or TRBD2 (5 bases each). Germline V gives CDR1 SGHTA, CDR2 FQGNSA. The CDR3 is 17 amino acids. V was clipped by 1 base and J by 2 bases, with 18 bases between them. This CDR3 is CASSLVYWDPDTYEQYF. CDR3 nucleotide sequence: TGTGCCAGCAGCTTAGTTTATTGGGACCCGGATACCTACGAGCAGTACTTC.

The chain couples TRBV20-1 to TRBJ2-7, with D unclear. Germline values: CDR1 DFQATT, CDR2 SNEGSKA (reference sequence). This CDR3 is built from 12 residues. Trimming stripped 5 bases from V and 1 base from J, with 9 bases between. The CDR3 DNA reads TGCAGTGCTCCTGGAAGTTCCTACGAGCAGTACTTC. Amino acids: CSAPGSSYEQYF.

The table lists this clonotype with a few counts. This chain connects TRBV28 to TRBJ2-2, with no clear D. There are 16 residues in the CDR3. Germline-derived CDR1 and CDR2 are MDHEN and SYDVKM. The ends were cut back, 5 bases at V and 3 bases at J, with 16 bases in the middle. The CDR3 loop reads CASSPIAPFDTGELFF. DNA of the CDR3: TGTGCCAGCAGTCCGATAGCCCCCTTCGACACCGGGGAGCTGTTTTTT.

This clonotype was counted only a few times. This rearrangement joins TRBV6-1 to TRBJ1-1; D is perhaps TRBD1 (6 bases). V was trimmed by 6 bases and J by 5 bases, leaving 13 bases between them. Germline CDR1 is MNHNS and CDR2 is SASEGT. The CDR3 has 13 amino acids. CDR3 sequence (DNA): TGTGCCAGCAGAACCAGGGGAAGGACTGAAGCTTTCTTT. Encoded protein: CASRTRGRTEAFF.

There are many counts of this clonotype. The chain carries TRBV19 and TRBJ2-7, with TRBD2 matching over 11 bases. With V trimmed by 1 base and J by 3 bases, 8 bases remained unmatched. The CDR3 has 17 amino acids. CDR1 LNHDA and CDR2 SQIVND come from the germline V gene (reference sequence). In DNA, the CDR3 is TGTGCCAGTAGTATAGGGGAGGGACTAGCGGAAAACTACGAGCAGTACTTC. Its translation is CASSIGEGLAENYEQYF.

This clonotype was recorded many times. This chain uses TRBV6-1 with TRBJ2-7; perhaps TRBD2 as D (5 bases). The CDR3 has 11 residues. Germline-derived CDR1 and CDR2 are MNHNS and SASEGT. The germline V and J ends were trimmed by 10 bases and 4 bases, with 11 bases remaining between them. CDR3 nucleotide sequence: TGTGCCATTCTCCGGGGATACGAGCAGTACTTC. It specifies CAILRGYEQYF.

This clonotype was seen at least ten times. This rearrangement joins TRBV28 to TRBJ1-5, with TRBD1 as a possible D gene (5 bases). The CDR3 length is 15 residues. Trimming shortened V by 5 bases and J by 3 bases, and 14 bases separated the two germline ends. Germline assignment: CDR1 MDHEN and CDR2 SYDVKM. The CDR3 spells CASSPPPGFNQPQHF. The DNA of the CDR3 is TGTGCCAGCAGTCCACCCCCAGGGTTCAATCAGCCCCAGCATTTT.